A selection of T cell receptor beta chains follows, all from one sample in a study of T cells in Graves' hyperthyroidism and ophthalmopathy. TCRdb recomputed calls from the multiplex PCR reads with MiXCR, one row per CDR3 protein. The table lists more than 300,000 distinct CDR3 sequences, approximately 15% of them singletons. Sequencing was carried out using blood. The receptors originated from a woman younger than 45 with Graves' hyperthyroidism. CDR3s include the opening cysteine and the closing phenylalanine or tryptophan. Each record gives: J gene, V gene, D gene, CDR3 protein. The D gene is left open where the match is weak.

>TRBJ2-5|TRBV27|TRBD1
CASSPRTGQETQYF
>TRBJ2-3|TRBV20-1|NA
CSARLITDTQYF
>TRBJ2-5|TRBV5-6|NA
CASSLQQGGTQYF
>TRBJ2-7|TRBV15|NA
CATSIVISDEQYF
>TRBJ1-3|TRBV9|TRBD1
CASSQGQGSGNTIYF
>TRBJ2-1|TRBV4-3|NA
CASSQDDVRSAYYNEQFF
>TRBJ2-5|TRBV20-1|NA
CSASAEGWGQETQYF
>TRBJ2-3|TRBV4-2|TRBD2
CASSQRLAGGPLGTDTQYF
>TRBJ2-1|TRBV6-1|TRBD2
CASSVAGDPHEQFF
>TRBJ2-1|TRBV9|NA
CASSQGTYNEQFF
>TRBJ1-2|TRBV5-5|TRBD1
CASSPTWTGEAYGYTF
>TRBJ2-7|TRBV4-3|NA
CASSQEQAYEQYF
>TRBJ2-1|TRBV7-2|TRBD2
CASSLTGTRGNEQFF
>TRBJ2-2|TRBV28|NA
CASTASVNTGELFF
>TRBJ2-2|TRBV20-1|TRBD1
CSGGTGGLTGELFF
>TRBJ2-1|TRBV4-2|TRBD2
CASSQDPIAGRVIDEQFF
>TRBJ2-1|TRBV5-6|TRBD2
CASSFLSGTSGRGNEQFF
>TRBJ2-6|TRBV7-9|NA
CASSFETRGPGANVLTF
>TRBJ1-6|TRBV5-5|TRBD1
CASSLWDSSSPLHF
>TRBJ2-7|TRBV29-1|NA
CSVEVWGDEQYF
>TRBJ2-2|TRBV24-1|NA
CATSQGTGELFF
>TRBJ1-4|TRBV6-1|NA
CASSRANEKLFF
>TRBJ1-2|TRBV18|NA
CASSPSELGGSGYTF
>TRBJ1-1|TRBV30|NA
CAWRTDGMNTEAFF
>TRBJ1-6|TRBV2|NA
CASRDTGSNSPLHF
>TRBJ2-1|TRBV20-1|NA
CSAVGPARTHNEQFF
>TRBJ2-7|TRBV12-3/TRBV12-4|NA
CASAGSSYEQYF
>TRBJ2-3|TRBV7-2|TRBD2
CASRSPGLADPRNTQYF
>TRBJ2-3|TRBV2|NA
CASSGAYRGTSTDTQYF
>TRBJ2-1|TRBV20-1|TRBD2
CSAFSGPDEQFF
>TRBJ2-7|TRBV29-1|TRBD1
CSVGTGGSYEQYF
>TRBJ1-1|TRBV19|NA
CASSTPSPGPEAFF
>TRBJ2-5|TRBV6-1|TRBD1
CASSWTGEFKETQYF
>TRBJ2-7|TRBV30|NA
CAWTVAAGSYEQYF
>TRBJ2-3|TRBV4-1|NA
CASSQEVADTDTQYF
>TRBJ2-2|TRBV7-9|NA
CASSPAGTGELFF
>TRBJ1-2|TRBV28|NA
CASSFGGGGGYTF
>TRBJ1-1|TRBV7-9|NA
CASSNLRGTQAEAFF
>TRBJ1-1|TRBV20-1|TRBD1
CSARGDRVTEAFF
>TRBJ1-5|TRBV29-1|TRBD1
CSVAPTGDTNQPQHF
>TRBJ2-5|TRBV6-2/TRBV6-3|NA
CASSSYSGRETQYF
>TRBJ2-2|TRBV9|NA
CASSVDRVVGELLF
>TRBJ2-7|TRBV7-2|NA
CASSSTPRGAYEQYF
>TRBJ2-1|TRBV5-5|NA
CASAWGGGGNNEQFF
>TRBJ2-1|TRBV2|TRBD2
CAPVMAGGQYNEQFF
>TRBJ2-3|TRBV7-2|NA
CASSAYWGKTDTQYF
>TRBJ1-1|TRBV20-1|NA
CSASMNTEAFF
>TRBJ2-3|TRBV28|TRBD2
CASSLPGTSITDTQYF
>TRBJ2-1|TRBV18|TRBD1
CASSPGQGAGYNEQFF
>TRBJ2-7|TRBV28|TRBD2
CASRGGTRIYEQYF
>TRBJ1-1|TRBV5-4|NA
CASSGRDLGTEAFF
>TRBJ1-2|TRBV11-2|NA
CASSLRTDYGYTF
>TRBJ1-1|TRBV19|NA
CASLLRGPPDEAFF
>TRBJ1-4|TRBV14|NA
CASSPSRQFNEKLFF
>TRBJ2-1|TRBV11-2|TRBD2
CASSLDQREMLREQFF